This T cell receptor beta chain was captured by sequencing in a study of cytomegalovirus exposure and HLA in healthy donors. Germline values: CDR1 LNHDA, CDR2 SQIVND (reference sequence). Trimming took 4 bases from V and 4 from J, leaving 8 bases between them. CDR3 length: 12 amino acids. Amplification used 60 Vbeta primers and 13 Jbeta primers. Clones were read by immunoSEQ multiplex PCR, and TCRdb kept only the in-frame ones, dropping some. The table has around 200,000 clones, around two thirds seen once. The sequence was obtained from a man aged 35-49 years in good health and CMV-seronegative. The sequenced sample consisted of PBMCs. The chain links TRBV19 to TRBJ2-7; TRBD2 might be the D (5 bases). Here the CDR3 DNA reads TGTGCCAGTAGTAAGGGAGATTACGAGCAGTACTTC. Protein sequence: CASSKGDYEQYF.